A single sample gave rise to the 15 T cell receptor beta chains below, sequenced in a study of PD-1 and CTLA-4 blockade in melanoma. Sequencing was performed with immunoSEQ multiplex PCR; in TCRdb, only in-frame clones are kept and a portion is missing. Here the sample spans tens of thousands of clones, around nine tenths being singletons. The sample here was CD8+ T cells from peripheral blood, taken before anti-PD-1 treatment. The origin of the receptors is a human donor with melanoma.

The chain combines TRBV30 with TRBJ2-1, with D maybe TRBD2 (5 bases). Germline assignment: CDR1 GTSNPN and CDR2 SVGIG (reference sequence). V was pared by 4 bases and J by 0 bases, with 19 bases between. CDR3 size: 17 residues. The CDR3 nucleotides read TGTGCCTGGACATCGAGGGATCCCCATCGCTCCTACAATGAGCAGTTCTTC. Protein sequence: CAWTSRDPHRSYNEQFF.

This clone was counted once. This sequence joins TRBV6-2 or TRBV6-3 and TRBJ2-7, with 7 bases aligning to TRBD2. Trimming at V came to 1 base and at J to 4 bases, leaving 10 bases not matched to a gene. The CDR3 is 16 amino acids. The germline CDR1 and CDR2 sequences are MNHEY and SVGEGT. The CDR3 region is CASSYFSGGSGYEQYF. The DNA of the CDR3 is TGTGCCAGCAGTTACTTCTCCGGCGGGAGCGGGTACGAGCAGTACTTC.

V and J are TRBV7-6 and TRBJ1-1; D possibly corresponds to TRBD1 (5 bases). The CDR3 length is 13 residues. Germline V gene data show CDR1 as SGHVS and CDR2 as FNYEAQ. Trimming shortened V by 5 bases and J by 3 bases, and 10 bases separated the two germline ends. CDR3 amino acids: CASSADSYTEAFF. CDR3 nucleotide sequence: TGTGCCAGCAGCGCCGACAGCTACACTGAAGCTTTCTTT.

The V and J genes are TRBV28 and TRBJ1-5; maybe TRBD1 (5 bases). V lost 8 bases and J lost 6, with 26 bases in between. CDR1 is MDHEN, CDR2 SYDVKM, per germline. The CDR3 contains 17 residues. The DNA for the CDR3 is TGTGCCAGCGCCACAATATACCGGGACTTATGGATTCAGCCCCAGCATTTT. It is translated as CASATIYRDLWIQPQHF.

This clone has just a few counts. This chain uses TRBV6-2 or TRBV6-3 with TRBJ1-5; 8 nucleotides match TRBD1. V was clipped by 5 bases and J by 1 base; unmatched bases: 4. The CDR3 totals 15 residues. CDR1 and CDR2 from the germline V gene are MNHEY and SVGEGT. This chain's CDR3 is CASSGQGGSNQPQHF. The CDR3 DNA reads as TGTGCCAGCAGTGGACAGGGAGGAAGCAATCAGCCCCAGCATTTT.

V usage is TRBV6-5 and J usage is TRBJ1-6; D might be TRBD1 (5 bases). The CDR3 covers 14 residues. V lost 2 bases and J lost 5, with 7 bases in between. Germline V gene sequence: CDR1 MNHEY, CDR2 SVGAGI. The CDR3: CASSYGGDNSPLHF. CDR3 DNA sequence: TGTGCCAGCAGTTACGGGGGAGATAATTCACCCCTCCACTTT.

The rearrangement joins TRBV28 to TRBJ1-1; D gene uncertain. The CDR3 runs to 11 residues. V dropped 9 bases and J dropped 1 base, with 6 bases sitting between them. Germline V gene lookup returns CDR1 MDHEN and CDR2 SYDVKM. This CDR3 reads CASRQNTEAFF. In nucleotides, the CDR3 is TGTGCCAGTAGACAGAACACTGAAGCTTTCTTT.

This chain links TRBV6-4 with TRBJ1-5; perhaps TRBD1 as D (5 bases). V was cut by 2 bases and J by 5 bases, with 19 bases left in between. The germline V gene has CDR1 MRHNA and CDR2 SNTAGT. The CDR3 covers 17 residues. CDR3 sequence reads: CASSDTHDSWAYQPQHF. The CDR3 DNA sequence: TGTGCCAGCAGTGACACGCATGACAGTTGGGCCTATCAGCCCCAGCATTTT.

The rearrangement joins TRBV3-1 (or the pseudogene TRBV3-2) to TRBJ1-5; 8 nucleotides agree with TRBD1. Trimming took 1 base from V and 8 from J; bases not matched to a gene: 10. The CDR3 runs 16 residues. Germline V lookup: CDR1 LGHDT, CDR2 YNNKEL (reference sequence). The CDR3 is CASSQGAPGGGKPQHF. The CDR3 DNA follows: TGTGCCAGCAGCCAAGGCGCTCCAGGGGGCGGAAAGCCCCAGCATTTT.

The chain is built from TRBV30 and TRBJ1-1; D not certain. CDR1 and CDR2 (germline): GTSNPN, SVGIG (reference sequence). This CDR3 comprises 11 residues. The V end was cut by 1 base, the J end by 5 bases, with 5 bases between. In nucleotides, the CDR3 is TGTGCCTGGAGTGAGGCGACTGAAGCTTTCTTT. Amino acid sequence: CAWSEATEAFF.

J is TRBJ2-2 and V is TRBV9, with 8 positions matching TRBD1. The germline V gene has CDR1 SGDLS and CDR2 YYNGEE. CDR3 length: 17 amino acids. After removal of 3 bases from V and 1 base from J, the junction contained 8 bases not matched to a gene. The CDR3 protein is CASSAKRGQVNTGELFF. The CDR3 DNA reads TGTGCCAGCAGCGCGAAAAGGGGACAGGTGAACACCGGGGAGCTGTTTTTT.

The genes are TRBV19 and TRBJ2-7; D gene unclear. This CDR3 region has 13 residues. In germline, CDR1 is LNHDA, CDR2 SQIVND (reference sequence). Trimming took off 1 base at V and 6 bases at J, with 10 bases between the two ends. The DNA for the CDR3 is TGTGCCAGTAGTATAGTACATCTGGGCGAGCAGTACTTC. The encoded protein is CASSIVHLGEQYF.

This chain connects TRBV10-3 to TRBJ2-7; D is ambiguous. Per the germline V gene, CDR1 is ENHRY and CDR2 is SYGVKD. This CDR3 is built from 12 residues. V was trimmed by 0 bases and J by 5 bases, leaving 5 bases between them. The CDR3 spells CAISESNDEQYF. CDR3 sequence (DNA): TGTGCCATCAGTGAGTCGAATGACGAGCAGTACTTC.

CDR3 bases: TGTGCCAGCAGCTTCCCCACCGACGGGGAGCTGTTTTTT. Its translation is CASSFPTDGELFF. The chain is built from TRBV5-5 and TRBJ2-2; D ambiguous. This CDR3 contains 13 residues. V lost 2 bases and J lost 7, with 9 bases in between. From germline, CDR1 is SGHKS and CDR2 YYEKEE (reference sequence).

V gene TRBV11-2 combines with J gene TRBJ2-6, with a tentative D call TRBD2 (6 bases). Germline V lookup: CDR1 SGHAT, CDR2 FQNNGV. The CDR3 consists of 19 residues. V lost 5 bases to trimming and J lost 0 bases, with 20 bases between them. CDR3 loop: CASSGQDAGSHSGANVLTF. The CDR3 DNA is TGTGCCAGCAGCGGGCAGGACGCCGGGAGTCACTCTGGGGCCAACGTCCTGACTTTC. The full variable domain, rest sourced from reference TRBV11-2 and TRBJ2-6, is EAGVAQSPRYKIIEKRQSVAFWCNPISGHATLYWYQQILGQGPKLLIQFQNNGVVDDSQLPKDRFSAERLKGVDSTLKIQPAKLEDSAVYLCASSGQDAGSHSGANVLTFGAGSRLTVL.